This T cell receptor (beta chain) was documented in a study of cytomegalovirus exposure and HLA in healthy donors. Points from the study as a whole: Apart from CMV serostatus, no immune exposure information was available.

Primers: 60 Vbeta forward and 13 Jbeta reverse. Profiling relied on immunoSEQ multiplex PCR, and the TCRdb table lists in-frame clones only, not all of them. The top ten hold about 5% of the sample, which has 20,000 to 30,000 clones, about four fifths seen once. The CDR3 loop spans 16 amino acids. V was clipped by 3 bases and J by 1 base; unmatched bases: 7. Germline CDR1 is SGDLS and CDR2 is YYNGEE. About this clone: The antigen remains undetermined.

The specimen was PBMCs. The chain carries TRBV9 and TRBJ2-3, with TRBD2 identical over 8 bases. The sequence derives from a male donor in good health and CMV-seronegative. The DNA for the CDR3 is TGTGCCAGCAGCGCGGGACTAGGCGGGGGCACAGATACGCAGTATTTT. This sequence encodes CASSAGLGGGTDTQYF.